This T cell receptor (beta chain) is drawn from a study of T cell repertoires in cytomegalovirus infection. General study results and limits: Cumulated frequencies of public TCR beta families served to identify carriers of CMV plus the relevant HLA.

This clonotype turned up a few times. Its cognate antigen is unknown. Germline trimming cut 5 bases from V and 6 bases from J; bases unmatched to any gene: 3. This CDR3 spans 14 amino acids. CDR1 is MNHEY, CDR2 SVGEGT, per germline. MiXCR, applied by TCRdb to the reads, yields one record per CDR3 protein. The sample includes 150,000 to 200,000 distinct CDR3 sequences, about 21% of them seen just once. The chain links TRBV6-2 or TRBV6-3 to TRBJ1-5; 11 bases are a match to TRBD1. Sequencing was performed on PBMCs. The receptor was isolated from a human donor in good health (CMV status not recorded). Some clones in this sample may be carry-over from other donors' samples. The CDR3 nucleotides are TGTGCCAGCAGTAGGACAGGGGGCGGTCAGCCCCAGCATTTT. Its protein product is CASSRTGGGQPQHF.